These 5 T cell receptor beta chains came from one sample sequenced in a study of T cell responses to AZD1222 COVID-19 vaccine. The method was immunoSEQ multiplex PCR; TCRdb's version includes in-frame clones alone and lacks a portion of them. The sample shows some 110,000 clones, 88% of them seen only once. This specimen was peripheral blood, taken on day 0 of AZD1222 vaccination. The source of these receptors is an adult in good health.

V is TRBV12-3 or TRBV12-4 and J is TRBJ1-5, with no clear D. V was pared by 7 bases and J by 0 bases, with 7 bases between. The length of the CDR3 is 13 residues. The CDR3 sequence is CASTPSSNQPQHF. The CDR3, as DNA: TGTGCCAGCACCCCAAGTAGCAATCAGCCCCAGCATTTT.

This clone occurred once. V is TRBV11-2 and J is TRBJ2-3; 7 bases line up with TRBD1. V was clipped by 5 bases and J by 3 bases; unmatched bases: 2. The CDR3 is 13 residues long. Germline V gives CDR1 SGHAT, CDR2 FQNNGV. CDR3 nucleotide sequence: TGTGCCAGCAGCCGACAGGGTACAGATACGCAGTATTTT. The encoded protein is CASSRQGTDTQYF.

DNA of the CDR3: TGTGCCAGCAGCTTGGGGCTTGGACAGGTCACAGATACGCAGTATTTT. Translated: CASSLGLGQVTDTQYF. The chain combines TRBV5-4 with TRBJ2-3; 7 bases line up with TRBD1. V shed 0 bases and J 2 bases; nucleotides not matched to a gene: 6. Germline V CDR1 and CDR2: SGHNT, YYREEE (reference sequence). CDR3 size: 16 residues. The variable domain in full, completed from reference TRBV5-4 and TRBJ2-3, reads ETGVTQSPTHLIKTRGQQVTLRCSSQSGHNTVSWYQQALGQGPQFIFQYYREEENGRGNFPPRFSGLQFPNYSSELNVNALELDDSALYLCASSLGLGQVTDTQYFGPGTRLTVL.

This clone occurred once. This chain links TRBV5-1 with TRBJ1-4; D ambiguous. The CDR3 contains 14 residues. With 0 bases removed from V and 5 bases from J, the gap between germline ends came to 8 bases. CDR1 and CDR2 (germline): SGHRS, YFSETQ. Here the CDR3 reads CASSLARLNEKLFF. In DNA form, the CDR3 reads TGCGCCAGCAGCTTGGCCAGGCTCAATGAAAAACTGTTTTTT.

The V gene is TRBV5-8, the J gene TRBJ1-5; 7 bases align to TRBD1. Germline lookup yields CDR1 SGHTS and CDR2 YDEGEE. The ends lost 1 base at V and 2 bases at J; junction bases unmatched: 3. This CDR3 is built from 15 residues. The CDR3 loop reads CASSLTGARNQPQHF. The CDR3 DNA reads as TGTGCCAGCAGCTTGACAGGGGCCCGCAATCAGCCCCAGCATTTT.